This T cell receptor beta chain is from a study of response to subunit inactivated influenza vaccine. The CDR3 is 14 residues long. Trimming removed 6 bases at V and 3 bases at J, with 14 bases between. TCRdb reanalysed the RT-PCR reads using MiXCR and keeps one entry per CDR3 protein. The table has around 570,000 distinct CDR3 sequences, about 11% seen once. These data were also reused for a study on T cells expressing NK-cell markers. That investigation notes: As the method of synthesis, 5'RACE template switching with UMIs yielded TCR beta cDNA. As a fraction of CD8+ T cells, dominant NKG2C+ clonotypes reached about 1.0-7.5% in about six donors.

The origin of this receptor is a man aged 50-59 years who received an inactivated influenza vaccine. The source was PBMCs from blood, collected on the day of vaccination. The V call is TRBV12-3 or TRBV12-4, the J call TRBJ1-1; D gene ambiguous. CDR3 coding DNA: TGTGCCAGCAGCCGCCCGGGAGGAGACACTGAAGCTTTCTTT. Its protein product is CASSRPGGDTEAFF.